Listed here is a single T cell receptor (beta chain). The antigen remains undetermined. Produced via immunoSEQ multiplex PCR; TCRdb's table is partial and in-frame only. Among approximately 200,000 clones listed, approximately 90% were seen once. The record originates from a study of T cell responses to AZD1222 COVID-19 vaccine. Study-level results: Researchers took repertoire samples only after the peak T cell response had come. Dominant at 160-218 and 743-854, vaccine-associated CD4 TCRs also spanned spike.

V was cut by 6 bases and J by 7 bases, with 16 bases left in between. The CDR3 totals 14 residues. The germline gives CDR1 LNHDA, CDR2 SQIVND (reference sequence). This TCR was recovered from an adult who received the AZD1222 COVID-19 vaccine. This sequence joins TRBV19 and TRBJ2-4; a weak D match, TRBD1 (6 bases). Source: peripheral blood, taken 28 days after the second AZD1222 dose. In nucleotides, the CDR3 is TGTGCCAGTAGCCCGTTACAGGGCGCGAACATTCAGTACTTC. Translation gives CASSPLQGANIQYF.